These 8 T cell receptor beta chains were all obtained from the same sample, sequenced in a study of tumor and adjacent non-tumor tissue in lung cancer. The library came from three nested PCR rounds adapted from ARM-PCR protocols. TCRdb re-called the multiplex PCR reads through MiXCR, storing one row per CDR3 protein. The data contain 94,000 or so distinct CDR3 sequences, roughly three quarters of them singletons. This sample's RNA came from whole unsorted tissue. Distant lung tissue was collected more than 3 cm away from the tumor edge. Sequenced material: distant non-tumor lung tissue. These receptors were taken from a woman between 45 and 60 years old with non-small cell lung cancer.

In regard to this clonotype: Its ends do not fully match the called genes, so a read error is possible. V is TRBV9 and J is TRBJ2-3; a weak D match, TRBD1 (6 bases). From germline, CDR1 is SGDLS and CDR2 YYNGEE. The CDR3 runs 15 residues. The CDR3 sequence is CASSDREMGTDTHYF. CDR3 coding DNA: TGTGCCAGCAGCGACAGGGAGATGGGCACAGATACGCATTATTTT.

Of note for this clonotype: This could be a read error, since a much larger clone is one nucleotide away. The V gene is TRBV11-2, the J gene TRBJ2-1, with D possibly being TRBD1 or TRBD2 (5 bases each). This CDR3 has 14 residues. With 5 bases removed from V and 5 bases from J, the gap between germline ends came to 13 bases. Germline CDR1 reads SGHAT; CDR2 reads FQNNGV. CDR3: CASSRIGTDNEQFF. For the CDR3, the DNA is TGTGCCAGCAGCCGGATAGGGACCGACAATGAGCAGTTCTTC.

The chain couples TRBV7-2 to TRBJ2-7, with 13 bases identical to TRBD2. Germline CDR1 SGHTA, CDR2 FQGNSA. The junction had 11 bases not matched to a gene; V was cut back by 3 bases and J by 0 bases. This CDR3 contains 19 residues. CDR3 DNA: TGTGCCAGCAGCTTCCCATCGACTAGCGGGAGGTCAAACTCCTACGAGCAGTACTTC. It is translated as CASSFPSTSGRSNSYEQYF.

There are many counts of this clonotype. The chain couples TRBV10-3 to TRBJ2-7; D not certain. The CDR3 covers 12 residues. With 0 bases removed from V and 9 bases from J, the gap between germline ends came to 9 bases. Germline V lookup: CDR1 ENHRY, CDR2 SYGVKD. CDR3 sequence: CAISESMARQYF. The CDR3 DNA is TGTGCCATCAGTGAGTCGATGGCGAGGCAGTACTTC.

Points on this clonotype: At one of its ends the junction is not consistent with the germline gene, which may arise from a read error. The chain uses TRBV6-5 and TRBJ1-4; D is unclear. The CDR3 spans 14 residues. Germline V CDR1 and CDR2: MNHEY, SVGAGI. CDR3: CTISGSATNEKVFF. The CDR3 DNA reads TGTACCATCAGCGGGTCTGCAACTAATGAAAAAGTGTTTTTT.

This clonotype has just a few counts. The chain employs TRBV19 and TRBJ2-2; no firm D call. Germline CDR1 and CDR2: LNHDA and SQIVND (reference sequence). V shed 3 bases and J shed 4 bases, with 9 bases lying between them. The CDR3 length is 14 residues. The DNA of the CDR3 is TGTGCCAGTAGTATCCGGACGGGCACCGGGGAGCTGTTTTTT. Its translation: CASSIRTGTGELFF.

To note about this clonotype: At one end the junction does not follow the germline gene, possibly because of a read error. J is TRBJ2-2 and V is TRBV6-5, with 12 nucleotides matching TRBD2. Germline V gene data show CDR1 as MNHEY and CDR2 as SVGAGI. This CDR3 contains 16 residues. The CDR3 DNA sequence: TGTGCCAGCAGTTATCGGACTAGCGGGAACTCCGGGGAGCTGTTTTTT. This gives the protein CASSYRTSGNSGELFF.

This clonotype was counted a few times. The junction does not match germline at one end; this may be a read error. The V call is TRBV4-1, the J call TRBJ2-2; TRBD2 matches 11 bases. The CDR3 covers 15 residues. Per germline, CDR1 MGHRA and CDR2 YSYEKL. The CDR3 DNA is TGCGCCAGCAGCTGGACTAGCGGGCACACCGGGGAGCCGTTTTTT. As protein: CASSWTSGHTGEPFF.